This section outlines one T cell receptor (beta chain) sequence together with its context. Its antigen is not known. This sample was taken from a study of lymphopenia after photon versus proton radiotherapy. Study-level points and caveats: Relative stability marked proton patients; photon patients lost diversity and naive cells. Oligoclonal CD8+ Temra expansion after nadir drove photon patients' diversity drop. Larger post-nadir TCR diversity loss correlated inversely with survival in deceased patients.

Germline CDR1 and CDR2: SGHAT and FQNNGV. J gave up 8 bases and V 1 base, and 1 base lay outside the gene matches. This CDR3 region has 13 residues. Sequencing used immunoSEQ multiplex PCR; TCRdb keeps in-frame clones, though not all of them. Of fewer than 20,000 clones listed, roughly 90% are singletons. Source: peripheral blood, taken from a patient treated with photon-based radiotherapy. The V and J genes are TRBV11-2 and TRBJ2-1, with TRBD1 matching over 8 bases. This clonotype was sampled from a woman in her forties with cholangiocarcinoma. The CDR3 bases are TGTGCCAGCAGCTTAGCAGGGGGCGATGAGCAGTTCTTC. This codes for CASSLAGGDEQFF.